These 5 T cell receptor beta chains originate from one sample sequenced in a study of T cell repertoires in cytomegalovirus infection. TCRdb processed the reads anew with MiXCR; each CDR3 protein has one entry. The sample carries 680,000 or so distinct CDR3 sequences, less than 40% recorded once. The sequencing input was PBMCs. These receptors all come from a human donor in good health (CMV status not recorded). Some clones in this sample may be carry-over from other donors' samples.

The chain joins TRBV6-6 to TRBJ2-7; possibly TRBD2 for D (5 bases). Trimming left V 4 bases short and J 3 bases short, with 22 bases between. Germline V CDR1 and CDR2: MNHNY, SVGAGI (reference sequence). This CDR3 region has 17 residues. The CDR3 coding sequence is TGTGCCAGCAGTTCCACGGACCCACTGGGTGAGGGCTACGAGCAGTACTTC. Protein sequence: CASSSTDPLGEGYEQYF.

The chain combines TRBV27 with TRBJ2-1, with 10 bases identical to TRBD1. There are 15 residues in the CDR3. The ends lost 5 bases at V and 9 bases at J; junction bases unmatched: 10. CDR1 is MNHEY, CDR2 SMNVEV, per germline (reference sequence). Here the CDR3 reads CASSRWDRGGGEQFF. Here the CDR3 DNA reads TGTGCCAGCAGTCGATGGGACAGGGGTGGTGGTGAGCAGTTCTTC.

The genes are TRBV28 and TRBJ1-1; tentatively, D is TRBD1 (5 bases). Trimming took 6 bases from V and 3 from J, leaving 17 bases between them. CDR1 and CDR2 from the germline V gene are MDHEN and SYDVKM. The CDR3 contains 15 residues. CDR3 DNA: TGTGCCAGCAGGCCGAGTAGGGGATCTTACACTGAAGCTTTCTTT. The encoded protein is CASRPSRGSYTEAFF.

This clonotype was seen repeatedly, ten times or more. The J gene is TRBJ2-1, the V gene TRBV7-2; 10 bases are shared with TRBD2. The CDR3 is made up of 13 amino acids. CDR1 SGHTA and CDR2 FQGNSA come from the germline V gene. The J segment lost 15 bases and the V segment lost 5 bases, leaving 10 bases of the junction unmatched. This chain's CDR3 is CASSDQREGRLFF. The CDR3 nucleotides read TGTGCCAGCAGCGACCAGCGGGAGGGCCGTCTGTTCTTC.

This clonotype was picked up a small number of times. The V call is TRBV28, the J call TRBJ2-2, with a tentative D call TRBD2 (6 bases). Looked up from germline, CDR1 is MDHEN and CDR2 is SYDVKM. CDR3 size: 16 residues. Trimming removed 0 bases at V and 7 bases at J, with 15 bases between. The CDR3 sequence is CASSLWMRGTGGELFF. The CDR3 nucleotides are TGTGCCAGCAGTTTATGGATGCGGGGTACAGGCGGGGAGCTGTTTTTT. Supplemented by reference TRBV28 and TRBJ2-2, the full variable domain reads DVKVTQSSRYLVKRTGEKVFLECVQDMDHENMFWYRQDPGLGLRLIYFSYDVKMKEKGDIPEGYSVSREKKERFSLILESASTNQTSMYLCASSLWMRGTGGELFFGEGSRLTVL.